This T cell receptor (beta chain) was documented in a study of blood T cells in healthy people across ages. Looking at the study overall: Using template switching, researchers captured about one barcoded beta molecule for each two T cells. Overall study findings and caveats: The long-lived group displayed more naive CD4+ cells, plus higher diversity, than the aged donors did.

A second 7 to 11 cycle PCR used barcoded and J-beta primers. TCRdb recomputed calls from the 5' RACE reads with MiXCR, one row per CDR3 protein. This repertoire shows about 640,000 distinct CDR3 sequences, roughly three fifths found once; its top ten account for 30% to 40%. This clonotype came up a few times. Its matching antigen is unknown. This CDR3 contains 14 residues. With 7 bases clipped from V and 7 bases from J, the junction kept 12 bases outside the gene matches. Germline CDR1 DFQATT, CDR2 SNEGSKA (reference sequence). Each sample had at least 6 million PBMCs isolated. The receptor comes from a man aged 55 to 69 in good health. The sequenced sample was blood. This chain uses TRBV20-1 with TRBJ2-7, with TRBD2 matching 11 bases. In nucleotides, the CDR3 is TGCAGTGTCGCACTAGCGGGGGAGTCGGGGGAGCAGTACTTC. This sequence encodes CSVALAGESGEQYF.